This T cell receptor beta chain was recovered during a study of beta chain features in type 1 diabetes. Study summary: There was similarity between patients and healthy donors in age, gender and cell yields.

A note on this clone: Its antigen remains unknown.

Study-wide findings and caveats: Insertion counts at VDJ junctions were lower in type 1 diabetes patients, who also showed more deletions there. Compared with healthy donors, patients appeared to share more similar naive, central memory and regulatory TCRB repertoires.

Sorting with CD45RO/CCR7/CD25/CD127/CD95/CD27 yielded naive, central memory, regulatory and stem-like memory CD4+ cells. Reverse transcription of all isolated RNA meant that expressed TCRB transcripts were sequenced. Assay used: immunoSEQ multiplex PCR; TCRdb lists only in-frame clones, some missing. This sample has about 900,000 clones, with roughly 15% found just once. V was shortened by 0 bases and J by 2 bases, with 14 bases between the two germline ends. This CDR3 contains 17 residues. Germline V CDR1 and CDR2: SGHDN, FVKESK. This sequence originates from a woman between 18 and 29 years old in good health. The sample taken for sequencing was naive CD4+ T cells from blood. The chain carries TRBV14 and TRBJ1-5, with D uncertain. Here the CDR3 reads CASSQDLERLGNQPQHF. CDR3 sequence (DNA): TGTGCCAGCAGCCAAGATTTAGAGAGGCTTGGCAATCAGCCCCAGCATTTT.